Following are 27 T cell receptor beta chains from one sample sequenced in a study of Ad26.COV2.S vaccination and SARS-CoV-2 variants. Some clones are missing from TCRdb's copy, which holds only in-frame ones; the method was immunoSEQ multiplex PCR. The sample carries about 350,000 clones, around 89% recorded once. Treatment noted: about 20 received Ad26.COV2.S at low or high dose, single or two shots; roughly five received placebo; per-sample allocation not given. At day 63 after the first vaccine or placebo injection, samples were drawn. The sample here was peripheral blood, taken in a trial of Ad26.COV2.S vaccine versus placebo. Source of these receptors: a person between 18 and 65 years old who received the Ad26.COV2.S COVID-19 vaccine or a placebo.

Here the CDR3 reads CASSQDTVFTGELFF. Written as DNA, the CDR3 is TGTGCCAGCAGCCAAGATACAGTCTTCACCGGGGAGCTGTTTTTT. The V call is TRBV3-1 (or the pseudogene TRBV3-2), the J call TRBJ2-2; D not certain. The CDR3 runs to 15 residues. V gave up 0 bases and J gave up 4 bases, with 9 bases separating them. Germline V gene data show CDR1 as LGHDT and CDR2 as YNNKEL (reference sequence).

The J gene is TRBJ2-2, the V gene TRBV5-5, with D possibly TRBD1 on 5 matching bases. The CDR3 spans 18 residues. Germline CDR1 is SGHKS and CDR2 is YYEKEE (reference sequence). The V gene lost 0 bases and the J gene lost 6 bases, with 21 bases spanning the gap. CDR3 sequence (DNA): TGTGCCAGCAGCTTGGTGGGCAGGGATAGGTATGATGCCGGGGAGCTGTTTTTT. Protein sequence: CASSLVGRDRYDAGELFF. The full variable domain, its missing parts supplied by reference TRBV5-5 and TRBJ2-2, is DAGVTQSPTHLIKTRGQQVTLRCSPISGHKSVSWYQQVLGQGPQFIFQYYEKEERGRGNFPDRFSARQFPNYSSELNVNALLLGDSALYLCASSLVGRDRYDAGELFFGEGSRLTVL.

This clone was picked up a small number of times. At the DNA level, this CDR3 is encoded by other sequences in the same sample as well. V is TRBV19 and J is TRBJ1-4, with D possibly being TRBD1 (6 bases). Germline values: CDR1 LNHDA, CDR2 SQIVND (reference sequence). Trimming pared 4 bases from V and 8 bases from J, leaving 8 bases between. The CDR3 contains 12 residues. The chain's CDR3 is CASSTTGEKLFF. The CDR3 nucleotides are TGTGCCAGTAGTACTACAGGGGAAAAACTGTTTTTT.

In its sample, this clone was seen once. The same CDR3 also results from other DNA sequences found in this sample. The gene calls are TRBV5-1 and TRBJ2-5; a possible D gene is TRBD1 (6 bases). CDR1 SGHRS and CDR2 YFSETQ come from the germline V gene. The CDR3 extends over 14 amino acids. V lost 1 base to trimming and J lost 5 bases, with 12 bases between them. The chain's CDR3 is CASSLSRGDETQYF. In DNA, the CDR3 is TGCGCCAGCAGCTTGTCCAGGGGAGATGAGACCCAGTACTTC.

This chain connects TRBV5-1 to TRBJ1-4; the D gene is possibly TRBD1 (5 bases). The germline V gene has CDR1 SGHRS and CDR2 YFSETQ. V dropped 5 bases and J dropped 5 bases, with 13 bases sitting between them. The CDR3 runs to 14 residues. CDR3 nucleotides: TGCGCCAGCAGTTCAGGGTGGCTGAATGAAAAACTGTTTTTT. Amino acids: CASSSGWLNEKLFF.

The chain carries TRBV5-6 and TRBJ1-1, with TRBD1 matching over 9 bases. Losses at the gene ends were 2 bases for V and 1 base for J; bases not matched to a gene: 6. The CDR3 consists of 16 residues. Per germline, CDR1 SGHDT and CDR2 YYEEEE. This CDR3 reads CASSFIGTGKNTEAFF. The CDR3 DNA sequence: TGTGCCAGCAGCTTTATCGGGACAGGGAAGAACACTGAAGCTTTCTTT. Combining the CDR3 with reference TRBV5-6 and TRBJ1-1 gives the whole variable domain DAGVTQSPTHLIKTRGQQVTLRCSPKSGHDTVSWYQQALGQGPQFIFQYYEEEERQRGNFPDRFSGHQFPNYSSELNVNALLLGDSALYLCASSFIGTGKNTEAFFGQGTRLTVV.

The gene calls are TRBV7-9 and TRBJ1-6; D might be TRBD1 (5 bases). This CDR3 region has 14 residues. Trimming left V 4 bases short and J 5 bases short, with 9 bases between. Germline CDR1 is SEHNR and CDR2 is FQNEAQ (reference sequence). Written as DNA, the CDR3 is TGTGCCAGCAGCTCCACAGGAGATAATTCACCCCTCCACTTT. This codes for CASSSTGDNSPLHF.

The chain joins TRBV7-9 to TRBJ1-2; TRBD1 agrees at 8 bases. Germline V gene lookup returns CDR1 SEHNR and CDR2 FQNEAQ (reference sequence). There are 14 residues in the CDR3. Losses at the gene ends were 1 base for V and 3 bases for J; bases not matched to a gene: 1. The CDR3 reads CASSLGQGHYGYTF. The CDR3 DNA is TGTGCCAGCAGCTTAGGACAGGGGCACTATGGCTACACCTTC.

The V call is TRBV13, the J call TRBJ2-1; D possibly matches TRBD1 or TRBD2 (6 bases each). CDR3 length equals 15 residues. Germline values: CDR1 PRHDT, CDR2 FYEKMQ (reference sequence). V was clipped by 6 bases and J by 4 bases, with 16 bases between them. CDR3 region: CASRRTGAGYNEQFF. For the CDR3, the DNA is TGTGCCAGCAGACGAACGGGGGCAGGTTACAATGAGCAGTTCTTC. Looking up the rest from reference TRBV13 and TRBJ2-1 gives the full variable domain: AAGVIQSPRHLIKEKRETATLKCYPIPRHDTVYWYQQGPGQDPQFLISFYEKMQSDKGSIPDRFSAQQFSDYHSELNMSSLELGDSALYFCASRRTGAGYNEQFFGPGTRLTVL.

The CDR3 nucleotides read TGTGCCAGCAGCGTAGGGGGGACAGGGGTCGATGAGCAGTTCTTC. This translates into CASSVGGTGVDEQFF. The chain combines TRBV9 with TRBJ2-1, with 10 bases identical to TRBD1. Trimming removed 0 bases from V and 8 bases from J; junction bases left unmatched: 5. CDR3 length: 15 residues. Germline V gives CDR1 SGDLS, CDR2 YYNGEE. The variable domain in full, completed from reference TRBV9 and TRBJ2-1, reads DSGVTQTPKHLITATGQRVTLRCSPRSGDLSVYWYQQSLDQGLQFLIQYYNGEERAKGNILERFSAQQFPDLHSELNLSSLELGDSALYFCASSVGGTGVDEQFFGPGTRLTVL.

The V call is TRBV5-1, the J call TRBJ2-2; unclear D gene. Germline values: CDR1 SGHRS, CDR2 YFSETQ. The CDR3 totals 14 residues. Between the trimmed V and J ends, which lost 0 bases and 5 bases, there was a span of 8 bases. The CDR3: CASSLDRPTGELFF. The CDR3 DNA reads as TGCGCCAGCAGCTTGGACAGACCGACCGGGGAGCTGTTTTTT.

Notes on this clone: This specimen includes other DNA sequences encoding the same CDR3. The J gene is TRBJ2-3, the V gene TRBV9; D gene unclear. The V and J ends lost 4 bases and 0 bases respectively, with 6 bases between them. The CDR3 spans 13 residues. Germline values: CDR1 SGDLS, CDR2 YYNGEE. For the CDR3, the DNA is TGTGCCAGCAGCCCTCCTAGCACAGATACGCAGTATTTT. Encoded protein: CASSPPSTDTQYF.

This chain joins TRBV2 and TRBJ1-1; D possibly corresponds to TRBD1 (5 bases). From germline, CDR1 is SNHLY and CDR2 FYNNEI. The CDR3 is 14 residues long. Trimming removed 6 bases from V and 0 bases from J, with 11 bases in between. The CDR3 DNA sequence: TGTGCCAGCAGGGAGACAGAGCTGAACACTGAAGCTTTCTTT. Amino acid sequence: CASRETELNTEAFF.

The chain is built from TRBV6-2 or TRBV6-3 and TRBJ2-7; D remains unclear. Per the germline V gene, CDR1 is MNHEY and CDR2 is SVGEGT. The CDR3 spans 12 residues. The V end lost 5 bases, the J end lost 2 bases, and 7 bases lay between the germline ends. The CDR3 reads CASSRVTYEQYF. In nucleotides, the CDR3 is TGTGCCAGCAGTCGGGTGACCTACGAGCAGTACTTC.

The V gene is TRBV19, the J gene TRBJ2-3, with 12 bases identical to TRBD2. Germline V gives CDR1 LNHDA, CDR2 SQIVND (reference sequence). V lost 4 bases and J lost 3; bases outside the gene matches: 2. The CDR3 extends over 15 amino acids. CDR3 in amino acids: CASSKLAGGTDTQYF. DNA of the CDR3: TGTGCCAGTAGTAAACTAGCGGGAGGAACAGATACGCAGTATTTT.

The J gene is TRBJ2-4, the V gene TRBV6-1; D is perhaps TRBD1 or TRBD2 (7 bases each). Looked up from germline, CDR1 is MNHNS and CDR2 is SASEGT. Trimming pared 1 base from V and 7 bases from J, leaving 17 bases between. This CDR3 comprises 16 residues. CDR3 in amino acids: CASSEEGGGARNIQYF. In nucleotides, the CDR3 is TGTGCCAGCAGTGAAGAGGGAGGGGGCGCCCGGAACATTCAGTACTTC.

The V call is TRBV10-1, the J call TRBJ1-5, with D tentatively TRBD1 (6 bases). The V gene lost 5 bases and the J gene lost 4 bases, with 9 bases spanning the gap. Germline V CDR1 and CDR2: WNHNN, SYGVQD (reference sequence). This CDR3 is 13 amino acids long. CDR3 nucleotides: TGCGCCAGCAGTACAGGGATAAATCAGCCCCAGCATTTT. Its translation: CASSTGINQPQHF.

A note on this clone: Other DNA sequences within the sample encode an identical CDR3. As DNA, the CDR3 is TGTGCCAGCAGCGTAGGGGGGACCCAAGAGACCCAGTACTTC. It is translated as CASSVGGTQETQYF. The gene calls are TRBV9 and TRBJ2-5, with D possibly called TRBD1 or TRBD2 (5 bases each). This CDR3 region has 14 residues. Germline CDR1 is SGDLS and CDR2 is YYNGEE. V lost 0 bases to trimming and J lost 1 base, with 7 bases between them.

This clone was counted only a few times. The CDR3 sequence: CASSERHGEQFF. In DNA, the CDR3 is TGTGCCAGCAGTGAACGACACGGGGAGCAGTTCTTC. The chain is built from TRBV6-1 and TRBJ2-1; D gene unclear. The germline CDR1 and CDR2 sequences are MNHNS and SASEGT. V was shortened by 2 bases and J by 10 bases, with 9 bases between the two germline ends. The CDR3 has 12 amino acids.

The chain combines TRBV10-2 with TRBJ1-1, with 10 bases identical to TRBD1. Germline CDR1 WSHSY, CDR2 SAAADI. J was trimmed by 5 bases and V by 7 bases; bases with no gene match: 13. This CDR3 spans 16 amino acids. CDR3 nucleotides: TGCGCCAGCATCTCAATTCTCGGACAGGGGGGGACTGAAGCTTTCTTT. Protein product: CASISILGQGGTEAFF.

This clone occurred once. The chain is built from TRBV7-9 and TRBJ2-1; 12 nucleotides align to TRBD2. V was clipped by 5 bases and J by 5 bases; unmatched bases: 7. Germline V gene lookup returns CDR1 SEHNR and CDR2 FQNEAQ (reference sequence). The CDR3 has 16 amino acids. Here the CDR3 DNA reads TGTGCCAGCAGCGCACCTAGCGGGAGGGCTAACAATGAGCAGTTCTTC. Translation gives CASSAPSGRANNEQFF.

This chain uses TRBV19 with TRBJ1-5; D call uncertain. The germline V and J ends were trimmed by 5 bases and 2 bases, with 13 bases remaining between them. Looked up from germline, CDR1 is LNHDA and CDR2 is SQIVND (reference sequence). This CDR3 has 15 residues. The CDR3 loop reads CASSLWEYGNQPQHF. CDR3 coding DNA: TGTGCCAGTAGTTTATGGGAGTACGGCAATCAGCCCCAGCATTTT.

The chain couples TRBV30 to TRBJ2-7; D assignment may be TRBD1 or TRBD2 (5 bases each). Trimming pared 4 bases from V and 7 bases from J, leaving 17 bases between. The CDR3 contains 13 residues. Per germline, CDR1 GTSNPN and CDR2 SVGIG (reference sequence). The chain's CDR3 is CAWKGDGRGEQYF. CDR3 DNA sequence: TGTGCCTGGAAAGGGGACGGTCGCGGGGAGCAGTACTTC.

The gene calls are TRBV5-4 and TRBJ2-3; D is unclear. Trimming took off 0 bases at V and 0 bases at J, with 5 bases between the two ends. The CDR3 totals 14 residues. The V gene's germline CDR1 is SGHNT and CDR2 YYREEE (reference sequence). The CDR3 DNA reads TGTGCCAGCAGCTTGGACGGTAGCACAGATACGCAGTATTTT. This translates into CASSLDGSTDTQYF. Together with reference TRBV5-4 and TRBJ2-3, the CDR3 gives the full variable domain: ETGVTQSPTHLIKTRGQQVTLRCSSQSGHNTVSWYQQALGQGPQFIFQYYREEENGRGNFPPRFSGLQFPNYSSELNVNALELDDSALYLCASSLDGSTDTQYFGPGTRLTVL.

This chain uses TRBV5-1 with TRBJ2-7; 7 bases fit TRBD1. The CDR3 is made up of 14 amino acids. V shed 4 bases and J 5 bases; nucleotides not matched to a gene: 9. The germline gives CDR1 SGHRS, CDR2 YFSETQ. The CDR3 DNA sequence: TGCGCCAGCAGCGTAGCTCAGGGGGACGACGAGCAGTACTTC. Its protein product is CASSVAQGDDEQYF.

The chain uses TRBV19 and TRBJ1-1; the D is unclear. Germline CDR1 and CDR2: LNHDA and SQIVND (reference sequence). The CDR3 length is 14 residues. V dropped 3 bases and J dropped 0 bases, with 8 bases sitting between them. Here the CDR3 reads CASSMADLNTEAFF. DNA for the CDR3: TGTGCCAGTAGTATGGCAGACCTGAACACTGAAGCTTTCTTT.

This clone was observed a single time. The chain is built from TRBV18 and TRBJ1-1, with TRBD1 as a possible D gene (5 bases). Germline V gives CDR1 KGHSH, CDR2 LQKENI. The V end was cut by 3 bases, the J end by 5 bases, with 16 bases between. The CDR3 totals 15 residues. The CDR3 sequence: CASSPGREARTEAFF. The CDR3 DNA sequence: TGTGCCAGCTCACCGGGCAGGGAGGCGAGGACTGAAGCTTTCTTT.